The 6 T cell receptor beta chains below all came from one sample that was sequenced in a study of early T cells in non-severe SARS-CoV-2 infection. One entry per CDR3 protein results from TCRdb running MiXCR on the 5' RACE reads. The sample lists under 60,000 distinct CDR3 sequences, roughly 13% occurring once. Sequencing was performed on whole blood. These receptors were taken from an adult who was a healthcare worker with PCR-confirmed SARS-CoV-2 infection or an uninfected control (not recorded which).

This clonotype was recorded at least ten times. This rearrangement joins TRBV10-2 to TRBJ2-1, with 10 bases matching TRBD1. Trimming removed 5 bases from V and 2 bases from J; junction bases left unmatched: 6. This CDR3 is 16 amino acids long. Germline V gene sequence: CDR1 WSHSY, CDR2 SAAADI. The CDR3 DNA sequence: TGCGCCAGCAGTCTAACCGGGACAGGGGCCTACAATGAGCAGTTCTTC. Protein: CASSLTGTGAYNEQFF.

This clonotype was seen repeatedly, ten times or more. This rearrangement joins TRBV5-6 to TRBJ1-3; D perhaps matches TRBD1 (6 bases). Germline assignment: CDR1 SGHDT and CDR2 YYEEEE. The CDR3 covers 14 residues. Trimming removed 0 bases at V and 4 bases at J, with 8 bases between. CDR3 loop: CASSLAGAGNTIYF. CDR3 DNA: TGTGCCAGCAGCTTGGCGGGGGCCGGAAACACCATATATTTT.

The chain uses TRBV5-5 and TRBJ1-2; no clear D gene. Germline CDR1 and CDR2: SGHKS and YYEKEE (reference sequence). The CDR3 totals 13 residues. With 2 bases removed from V and 1 base from J, the gap between germline ends came to 6 bases. The CDR3 here is CASSFDINYGYTF. CDR3 sequence (DNA): TGTGCCAGCAGCTTTGACATTAACTATGGCTACACCTTC.

The V gene is TRBV10-3, the J gene TRBJ2-5; D perhaps matches TRBD2 (6 bases). The length of the CDR3 is 17 residues. Germline V CDR1 and CDR2: ENHRY, SYGVKD. The V and J ends lost 4 bases and 2 bases respectively, with 20 bases between them. CDR3 DNA sequence: TGTGCCATCAGTGGGGGAGGCAGTACACCAACTCAAGAGACCCAGTACTTC. Its protein product is CAISGGGSTPTQETQYF.

CDR3 residues: CASSGTGLGNQPQHF. The CDR3 DNA reads TGTGCCAGCAGCGGGACAGGGCTCGGCAATCAGCCCCAGCATTTT. The chain has TRBV2 and TRBJ1-5; 9 bases line up with TRBD1. Germline V gene data show CDR1 as SNHLY and CDR2 as FYNNEI. The CDR3 is made up of 15 amino acids. The V and J ends lost 6 bases and 2 bases, in that order; junction bases with no gene match: 5.

This clonotype was counted at least ten times. This chain links TRBV7-9 with TRBJ2-5, with 8 bases identical to TRBD2. Germline CDR1 and CDR2: SEHNR and FQNEAQ (reference sequence). The CDR3 sequence is 16 residues long. With V trimmed by 1 base and J by 4 bases, 8 bases remained unmatched. The CDR3 protein is CASSLGSGLVSETQYF. CDR3 in DNA: TGTGCCAGCAGCTTAGGCTCGGGACTAGTTTCAGAGACCCAGTACTTC.